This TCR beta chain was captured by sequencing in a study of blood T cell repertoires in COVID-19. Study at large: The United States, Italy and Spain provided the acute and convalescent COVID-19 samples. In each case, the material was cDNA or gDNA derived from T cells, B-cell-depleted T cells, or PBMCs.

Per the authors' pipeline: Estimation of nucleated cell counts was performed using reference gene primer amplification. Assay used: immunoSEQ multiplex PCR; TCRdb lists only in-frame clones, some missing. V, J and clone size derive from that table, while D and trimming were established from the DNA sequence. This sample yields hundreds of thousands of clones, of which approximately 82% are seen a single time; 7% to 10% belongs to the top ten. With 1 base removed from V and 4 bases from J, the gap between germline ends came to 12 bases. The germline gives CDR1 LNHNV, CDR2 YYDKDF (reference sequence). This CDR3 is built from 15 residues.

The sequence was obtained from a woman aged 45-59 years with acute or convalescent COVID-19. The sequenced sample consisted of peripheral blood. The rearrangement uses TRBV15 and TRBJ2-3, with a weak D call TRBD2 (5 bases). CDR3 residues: CATSRGVEAPDTQYF. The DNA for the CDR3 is TGTGCCACCAGCAGAGGTGTGGAGGCCCCAGATACGCAGTATTTT.